The 21 T cell receptor beta chains in this list originate from one sample, sequenced in a study of cytomegalovirus exposure and HLA in healthy donors (dated by TCRdb to about 2017). The library was made by the immunoSEQ multiplex PCR assay. A mixture of 60 forward primers for TCR Vbeta segments and 13 reverse primers for TCR Jbeta segments was used in the multiplex PCR. As stored in TCRdb, this immuneACCESS dataset retains in-frame rearrangements with V and J assigned. A fraction of the clones does not appear; measured against another copy, unresolved V genes explain less than half of the discrepancy, and the remainder lacks a known reason. The sample's clone listing holds some 110,000 clones. 3.5% to 4.5% of the sample is in the top ten clones. The sample was PBMCs. All receptors come from a young man in good health and CMV-seronegative.

The chain links TRBV6-5 to TRBJ2-2; possible D gene TRBD1, 6 bases. Germline V gene data show CDR1 as MNHEY and CDR2 as SVGAGI. Trimming removed 0 bases from V and 6 bases from J, with 14 bases in between. The length of the CDR3 is 16 residues. The CDR3 spells CASSYSAGAFAGELFF. CDR3 nucleotide sequence: TGTGCCAGCAGTTACTCGGCAGGGGCCTTCGCCGGGGAGCTGTTTTTT.

The chain couples TRBV5-6 to TRBJ2-7; no clear D gene. Germline lookup yields CDR1 SGHDT and CDR2 YYEEEE. V lost 2 bases and J lost 5, with 11 bases in between. The length of the CDR3 is 13 residues. The CDR3 region has the DNA TGTGCCAGCAGCTTCGGGTCAACAAACGAGCAGTACTTC. It specifies CASSFGSTNEQYF.

The chain combines TRBV4-1 with TRBJ1-2; TRBD1 matches 7 bases. J was trimmed by 5 bases and V by 1 base; bases with no gene match: 7. From germline, CDR1 is MGHRA and CDR2 YSYEKL. CDR3 length equals 15 residues. The CDR3 region has the DNA TGCGCCAGCAGCCAAGTTACCACAGGGGCTTATGGCTACACCTTC. Amino acids: CASSQVTTGAYGYTF.

The chain combines TRBV6-5 with TRBJ2-7, with 7 nucleotides matching TRBD1. CDR3 size: 15 residues. After removal of 6 bases from V and 6 bases from J, the junction contained 14 bases not matched to a gene. In germline, CDR1 is MNHEY, CDR2 SVGAGI. CDR3 DNA: TGTGCCAGCAGCCCCTGGGACAGAACTCCGGCCGAGCAGTACTTC. It encodes CASSPWDRTPAEQYF.

The CDR3 DNA follows: TGTGCCAGCAGCCCGTGGACTGGGGTAAACTATGGCTACACCTTC. Its translation: CASSPWTGVNYGYTF. V usage is TRBV16 and J usage is TRBJ1-2; D unclear. The CDR3 loop spans 15 amino acids. Germline CDR1 reads KGHSY; CDR2 reads FQNENV. V was shortened by 4 bases and J by 2 bases, with 14 bases between the two germline ends.

This chain links TRBV11-1 with TRBJ2-5; D possibly corresponds to TRBD2 (7 bases). The CDR3 has 18 amino acids. Germline V CDR1 and CDR2: SGHAT, FQDESV (reference sequence). V lost 5 bases to trimming and J lost 5 bases, with 27 bases between them. Here the CDR3 DNA reads TGTGCCAGCAGCCTGAGGGGGTGGAAGCGGGGCCTGGCGGAGACCCAGTACTTC. Protein sequence: CASSLRGWKRGLAETQYF.

The V call is TRBV7-9, the J call TRBJ1-1, with D possibly matching TRBD1 (5 bases). V lost 7 bases, J lost 5 bases, and 20 bases lay in between. Germline-derived CDR1 and CDR2 are SEHNR and FQNEAQ (reference sequence). The CDR3 covers 15 residues. DNA for the CDR3: TGTGCCAGCACTAAACGGGGGGACGCGGGGACTGAAGCTTTCTTT. Its protein product is CASTKRGDAGTEAFF.

The chain combines TRBV15 with TRBJ1-1; possible D gene TRBD1, 6 bases. The CDR3 loop spans 15 amino acids. Per germline, CDR1 LNHNV and CDR2 YYDKDF (reference sequence). V shed 0 bases and J shed 8 bases, with 16 bases lying between them. CDR3 sequence: CATSREDGTGTEAFF. The CDR3 DNA sequence: TGTGCCACCAGCAGAGAGGATGGTACAGGGACCGAAGCTTTCTTT.

The gene calls are TRBV13 and TRBJ2-3; TRBD2 might be the D (6 bases). Trimming removed 5 bases from V and 3 bases from J, with 18 bases in between. CDR1 and CDR2 from the germline V gene are PRHDT and FYEKMQ (reference sequence). CDR3 length: 16 residues. In DNA, the CDR3 is TGTGCCAGCAGCCTCGGGACTCCGGACCTGACAGATACGCAGTATTTT. Its protein is CASSLGTPDLTDTQYF.

The chain is built from TRBV4-1 and TRBJ2-5; possible D gene TRBD2, 6 bases. CDR3 length equals 15 residues. Germline V gives CDR1 MGHRA, CDR2 YSYEKL. V lost 1 base, J lost 5 bases, and 14 bases lay in between. The CDR3 spells CASSQGTPEGETQYF. CDR3 in DNA: TGCGCCAGCAGCCAAGGGACCCCGGAGGGTGAGACCCAGTACTTC.

This chain uses TRBV2 with TRBJ1-5; 8 nucleotides line up with TRBD1. The CDR3 loop spans 14 amino acids. The ends lost 5 bases at V and 13 bases at J; junction bases unmatched: 13. CDR1 is SNHLY, CDR2 FYNNEI, per germline. CDR3 coding DNA: TGTGCCAGCAGTCTTGAGGGACAGGTCGGTAAACAGCATTTT. It specifies CASSLEGQVGKQHF. Combining the CDR3 with reference TRBV2 and TRBJ1-5 gives the whole variable domain EPEVTQTPSHQVTQMGQEVILRCVPISNHLYFYWYRQILGQKVEFLVSFYNNEISEKSEIFDDQFSVERPDGSNFTLKIRSTKLEDSAMYFCASSLEGQVGKQHFGDGTRLSIL.

The chain carries TRBV28 and TRBJ1-1; a possible D gene is TRBD1 (6 bases). Trimming removed 6 bases from V and 3 bases from J, with 20 bases in between. The CDR3 is made up of 16 amino acids. Germline loops: CDR1 MDHEN, CDR2 SYDVKM. The CDR3 DNA is TGTGCCAGCAGCCAGTCAGGGAGGGACATACACACTGAAGCTTTCTTT. Its translation is CASSQSGRDIHTEAFF.

Concerning this clone: The identical CDR3 is also encoded by other nucleotide sequences in the sample. The J gene is TRBJ1-4, the V gene TRBV7-9; TRBD1 aligns across 7 bases. The junction had 17 bases not matched to a gene; V was cut back by 5 bases and J by 5 bases. CDR1 is SEHNR, CDR2 FQNEAQ, per germline (reference sequence). This CDR3 has 18 residues. The CDR3 region is CASSDRDSGLRLNEKLFF. The CDR3 DNA sequence: TGTGCCAGCAGCGACCGGGACAGTGGTCTCCGCCTGAATGAAAAACTGTTTTTT.

This chain links TRBV5-1 with TRBJ2-7, with a tentative D call TRBD1 (5 bases). The V and J ends lost 6 bases and 1 base respectively, with 14 bases between them. The germline V gene has CDR1 SGHRS and CDR2 YFSETQ. The CDR3 has 14 residues. The CDR3 coding sequence is TGCGCCAGCACTCCTGGGGCAGGGTCCTACGAGCAGTACTTC. This encodes CASTPGAGSYEQYF. Based on the CDR3 plus reference TRBV5-1 and TRBJ2-7, the full variable domain is KAGVTQTPRYLIKTRGQQVTLSCSPISGHRSVSWYQQTPGQGLQFLFEYFSETQRNKGNFPGRFSGRQFSNSRSEMNVSTLELGDSALYLCASTPGAGSYEQYFGPGTRLTVT.

V usage is TRBV10-3 and J usage is TRBJ1-5; no clear D gene. The germline V and J ends were trimmed by 1 base and 1 base, with 11 bases remaining between them. Germline V lookup: CDR1 ENHRY, CDR2 SYGVKD. The CDR3 spans 16 residues. CDR3 region: CAISELGGSSNQPQHF. The CDR3, as DNA: TGTGCCATCAGTGAGTTAGGAGGATCCAGCAATCAGCCCCAGCATTTT.

The genes are TRBV4-1 and TRBJ1-4; the match to TRBD1 covers 7 bases. Germline V gene sequence: CDR1 MGHRA, CDR2 YSYEKL. The ends lost 1 base at V and 4 bases at J; junction bases unmatched: 6. The CDR3 sequence is 16 residues long. The CDR3 loop is CASSQAAGQYNEKLFF. The CDR3 bases are TGCGCCAGCAGCCAAGCCGCGGGACAGTATAATGAAAAACTGTTTTTT.

The genes are TRBV15 and TRBJ2-3; D call uncertain. The CDR3 spans 13 residues. Germline CDR1 reads LNHNV; CDR2 reads YYDKDF (reference sequence). Trimming cost V 7 bases and J 2 bases, with 10 bases left between them. Written as DNA, the CDR3 is TGTGCCACCACCAGGAGCTCCACAGATACGCAGTATTTT. Translating gives CATTRSSTDTQYF.

This chain uses TRBV5-6 with TRBJ2-1; 9 bases line up with TRBD1. V gave up 0 bases and J gave up 7 bases; unmatched junction bases: 8. The CDR3 has 16 amino acids. Per germline, CDR1 SGHDT and CDR2 YYEEEE. Here the CDR3 reads CASSLEGQGRRNEQFF. CDR3 nucleotide sequence: TGTGCCAGCAGCTTGGAGGGACAGGGTAGAAGAAATGAGCAGTTCTTC.

V gene TRBV4-2 combines with J gene TRBJ2-5; a weak D match, TRBD1 (5 bases). Germline values: CDR1 LGHNA, CDR2 YNFKEQ. Trimming took 1 base from V and 2 from J, leaving 11 bases between them. This CDR3 contains 15 residues. The CDR3 protein is CASSQAQGGQETQYF. The CDR3 DNA reads TGTGCCAGCAGCCAAGCCCAGGGTGGGCAAGAGACCCAGTACTTC.

The CDR3 DNA reads TGTGCCAGCAGCTTCGGGGATCAGCCCCAGCATTTT. This sequence encodes CASSFGDQPQHF. This chain connects TRBV5-4 to TRBJ1-5; no reliable D call. The CDR3 contains 12 residues. Trimming took 2 bases from V and 5 from J, leaving 5 bases between them. CDR1 SGHNT and CDR2 YYREEE come from the germline V gene (reference sequence).

CDR3 sequence (DNA): TGTGCCAGCAGCGAAGGACAGATTTCGGTCTATGGCTACACCTTC. Translating it yields CASSEGQISVYGYTF. The rearrangement joins TRBV7-8 to TRBJ1-2; D may be TRBD1 (6 bases). This CDR3 spans 15 amino acids. Trimming pared 5 bases from V and 4 bases from J, leaving 17 bases between. Germline loops: CDR1 SGHVS, CDR2 FQNEAQ. The variable domain in full, completed from reference TRBV7-8 and TRBJ1-2, reads GAGVSQSPRYKVAKRGQDVALRCDPISGHVSLFWYQQALGQGPEFLTYFQNEAQLDKSGLPSDRFFAERPEGSVSTLKIQRTQQEDSAVYLCASSEGQISVYGYTFGSGTRLTVV.